Each of the 28 T cell receptor beta chains below was sequenced from the same sample in a study of blood T cell repertoires in COVID-19. Repertoires were generated with immunoSEQ multiplex PCR, while TCRdb's copy carries only in-frame clones and drops some. Altogether about 150,000 clones are present, just under 85% being singletons, with the ten largest covering roughly 3.4%. Sequenced material: PBMCs or T cells enriched from blood (not recorded which). Receptors were obtained from a woman aged 50 to 60 with acute COVID-19.

V is TRBV3-1 (or the pseudogene TRBV3-2) and J is TRBJ1-6; 8 positions match TRBD1. CDR1 is LGHDT and CDR2 is YNNKEL in the germline V gene (reference sequence). V trimming: 4 bases; J trimming: 0 bases; junction bases outside the gene matches: 2. This CDR3 has 16 residues. The CDR3 loop is CASSRDRGSYNSPLHF. Written as DNA, the CDR3 is TGTGCCAGCAGCCGAGACAGGGGCTCCTATAATTCACCCCTCCACTTT.

The rearrangement links TRBV5-5 to TRBJ2-4; unclear D gene. Germline CDR1 SGHKS, CDR2 YYEKEE (reference sequence). The CDR3 contains 17 residues. V shed 1 base and J shed 3 bases, with 17 bases lying between them. CDR3 region: CASSLFLAFSDKNIQYF. The DNA for the CDR3 is TGTGCCAGCAGCTTGTTCTTGGCCTTTTCCGACAAAAACATTCAGTACTTC. Full variable domain (rest looked up from reference TRBV5-5 and TRBJ2-4): DAGVTQSPTHLIKTRGQQVTLRCSPISGHKSVSWYQQVLGQGPQFIFQYYEKEERGRGNFPDRFSARQFPNYSSELNVNALLLGDSALYLCASSLFLAFSDKNIQYFGAGTRLSVL.

V usage is TRBV30 and J usage is TRBJ2-5; TRBD1 aligns across 8 bases. Germline V gene data show CDR1 as GTSNPN and CDR2 as SVGIG (reference sequence). V lost 5 bases and J lost 1; bases outside the gene matches: 3. The CDR3 is 13 amino acids. CDR3 bases: TGTGCCTGGGGACAGGGCTCCCAAGAGACCCAGTACTTC. This codes for CAWGQGSQETQYF.

This clone appeared a few times. This rearrangement joins TRBV30 to TRBJ1-1; the D gene is possibly TRBD1 (5 bases). The germline V gene encodes CDR1 GTSNPN and CDR2 SVGIG (reference sequence). With 2 bases removed from V and 4 bases from J, the gap between germline ends came to 17 bases. This CDR3 is 15 amino acids long. This CDR3 is CAWSPNLQGTTEAFF. Written as DNA, the CDR3 is TGTGCCTGGAGTCCTAACCTTCAGGGTACCACTGAAGCTTTCTTT.

The V gene is TRBV6-4, the J gene TRBJ2-3; 9 bases line up with TRBD1. With 2 bases clipped from V and 4 bases from J, the junction kept 4 bases outside the gene matches. The CDR3 covers 15 residues. Germline assignment: CDR1 MRHNA and CDR2 SNTAGT. The CDR3 nucleotides are TGTGCCAGCAGTGACAGCACAGGGGGCGCAGATACGCAGTATTTT. It translates to CASSDSTGGADTQYF.

This chain joins TRBV13 and TRBJ2-1; tentative D call: TRBD1 (5 bases). The CDR3 sequence is 17 residues long. V was shortened by 2 bases and J by 7 bases, with 21 bases between the two germline ends. CDR1 and CDR2 (germline): PRHDT, FYEKMQ (reference sequence). CDR3 nucleotides: TGTGCCAGCAGCTTATCCTTAGGGGTTGGTATCAAAAATGAGCAGTTCTTC. Protein product: CASSLSLGVGIKNEQFF.

CDR3 DNA: TGTGCCAGCAGTGTGGAGGCAGCTCGCCAGGACGAGCAGTACTTC. Its protein is CASSVEAARQDEQYF. This rearrangement joins TRBV2 to TRBJ2-7, with D possibly being TRBD2 (5 bases). V was cut by 4 bases and J by 5 bases, with 18 bases left in between. CDR1 and CDR2 from the germline V gene are SNHLY and FYNNEI. The CDR3 spans 15 residues.

J is TRBJ1-5 and V is TRBV28; 9 bases map to TRBD1. Germline V lookup: CDR1 MDHEN, CDR2 SYDVKM. The CDR3 extends over 17 amino acids. The V gene end was trimmed by 3 bases and the J gene end by 6 bases; junction bases not matched to a gene: 12. As DNA, the CDR3 is TGTGCCAGCAGTTTTTTGGGACAGGGCGACGGTCGTCAGCCCCAGCATTTT. Protein: CASSFLGQGDGRQPQHF.

The rearrangement joins TRBV10-3 to TRBJ2-1; perhaps TRBD1 as D (6 bases). CDR3 length equals 14 residues. Germline CDR1 and CDR2: ENHRY and SYGVKD. The ends were cut back, 0 bases at V and 7 bases at J, with 10 bases in the middle. CDR3 sequence: CAISESKDRNEQFF. The CDR3 DNA sequence: TGTGCCATCAGTGAGTCGAAGGACAGAAATGAGCAGTTCTTC.

This CDR3 reads CATVGLADTSTDTQYF. The DNA of the CDR3 is TGTGCCACCGTGGGACTAGCGGACACTAGCACAGATACGCAGTATTTT. The gene calls are TRBV27 and TRBJ2-3; 11 positions match TRBD2. CDR1 and CDR2 (germline): MNHEY, SMNVEV (reference sequence). CDR3 length: 16 residues. The ends lost 10 bases at V and 0 bases at J; junction bases unmatched: 9.

CDR3 amino acids: CATRPSDRVATNEKLFF. In DNA form, the CDR3 reads TGTGCCACCAGGCCATCGGACAGGGTGGCAACTAATGAAAAACTGTTTTTT. V is TRBV24-1 and J is TRBJ1-4; TRBD1 matches at 8 bases. The V segment lost 7 bases and the J segment 0 bases; nucleotides outside the gene matches: 9. CDR1 and CDR2 (germline): KGHDR, SFDVKD. The CDR3 spans 17 residues.

The V call is TRBV4-3, the J call TRBJ2-7; 9 bases map to TRBD2. The ends lost 2 bases at V and 2 bases at J; junction bases unmatched: 4. CDR1 is LGHNA and CDR2 is YSLEER in the germline V gene. The CDR3 length is 15 residues. CDR3 nucleotide sequence: TGCGCCAGCAGCCAAATAGCGGGAGTGGCCTACGAGCAGTACTTC. The encoded protein is CASSQIAGVAYEQYF.

J is TRBJ2-7 and V is TRBV7-9; TRBD2 agrees at 15 bases. After removal of 5 bases from V and 6 bases from J, the junction contained 11 bases not matched to a gene. CDR3 length: 17 residues. Germline loops: CDR1 SEHNR, CDR2 FQNEAQ (reference sequence). The chain's CDR3 is CASSHGGVGLAGGEQYF. CDR3 nucleotide sequence: TGTGCCAGCAGCCATGGGGGCGTGGGACTAGCGGGAGGCGAGCAGTACTTC.

V usage is TRBV7-3 and J usage is TRBJ2-1; 12 bases are shared with TRBD2. Unmatched junction bases numbered 6, after V lost 4 bases and J lost 2 bases. The CDR3 has 17 amino acids. The germline gives CDR1 SGHTA, CDR2 FQGTGA. CDR3 nucleotides: TGTGCCAGCAGCTCCTCTCTAGCGGGAGGGCCCTACAATGAGCAGTTCTTC. This gives the protein CASSSSLAGGPYNEQFF.

The rearrangement joins TRBV5-1 to TRBJ2-3; 7 bases fit TRBD2. Per the germline V gene, CDR1 is SGHRS and CDR2 is YFSETQ. The CDR3 is 16 residues long. The ends lost 0 bases at V and 2 bases at J; junction bases unmatched: 6. The CDR3 reads CASSLELRETTDTQYF. CDR3 bases: TGCGCCAGCAGCTTGGAGTTGCGGGAGACCACAGATACGCAGTATTTT. Supplemented by reference TRBV5-1 and TRBJ2-3, the full variable domain reads KAGVTQTPRYLIKTRGQQVTLSCSPISGHRSVSWYQQTPGQGLQFLFEYFSETQRNKGNFPGRFSGRQFSNSRSEMNVSTLELGDSALYLCASSLELRETTDTQYFGPGTRLTVL.

The chain is built from TRBV29-1 and TRBJ2-7; 12 positions match TRBD2. Germline CDR1 is SQVTM and CDR2 is ANQGSEA. Trimming removed 3 bases from V and 3 bases from J; junction bases left unmatched: 9. This CDR3 spans 16 amino acids. The CDR3 bases are TGCAGCGTTGAGACGCTGACTAGCGGGAGAGTCTACGAGCAGTACTTC. Encoded protein: CSVETLTSGRVYEQYF.

The rearrangement uses TRBV5-1 and TRBJ2-2; a weak D match, TRBD2 (5 bases). Trimming left V 3 bases short and J 4 bases short, with 10 bases between. Germline CDR1 reads SGHRS; CDR2 reads YFSETQ. CDR3 length: 14 amino acids. The CDR3 loop is CASSSPGVTGELFF. The CDR3 DNA reads TGCGCCAGCAGCTCCCCCGGGGTCACCGGGGAGCTGTTTTTT.

The chain joins TRBV12-3 or TRBV12-4 to TRBJ2-1; D is possibly TRBD2 (6 bases). Trimming removed 8 bases at V and 7 bases at J, with 12 bases between. The CDR3 sequence is 12 residues long. The CDR3 region is CASALGGNEQFF. CDR3 coding DNA: TGTGCCAGCGCCTTGGGGGGAAATGAGCAGTTCTTC.

The V call is TRBV10-3, the J call TRBJ2-1, with 8 bases lining up with TRBD2. V was clipped by 10 bases and J by 4 bases; unmatched bases: 9. This CDR3 comprises 14 residues. The germline V gene encodes CDR1 ENHRY and CDR2 SYGVKD. DNA for the CDR3: TGTGCCAATGCCGCGGCGGGGGGTTACAATGAGCAGTTCTTC. It translates to CANAAAGGYNEQFF.

The chain recombines TRBV2 with TRBJ1-3, with D hard to call. The CDR3 runs 15 residues. The germline V and J ends were trimmed by 1 base and 4 bases, with 11 bases remaining between them. Germline values: CDR1 SNHLY, CDR2 FYNNEI. This chain's CDR3 is CASSEVGGSGNTIYF. The CDR3, as DNA: TGTGCCAGCAGTGAAGTTGGAGGCTCCGGAAACACCATATATTTT.

The V gene is TRBV6-1, the J gene TRBJ1-2; perhaps TRBD1 as D (6 bases). The germline V gene has CDR1 MNHNS and CDR2 SASEGT. V shed 3 bases and J shed 4 bases, with 18 bases lying between them. This CDR3 spans 16 amino acids. CDR3 sequence (DNA): TGTGCCAGCAGTGAGCAATGGACAGCCCAAGGCTATGGCTACACCTTC. Encoded protein: CASSEQWTAQGYGYTF.

V and J are TRBV3-1 (or the pseudogene TRBV3-2) and TRBJ2-7, with 10 bases aligning to TRBD2. The ends lost 3 bases at V and 2 bases at J; junction bases unmatched: 7. CDR3 length: 16 amino acids. The germline V gene encodes CDR1 LGHDT and CDR2 YNNKEL (reference sequence). CDR3 coding DNA: TGTGCCAGCAGCCACCTTACTAGCGGGAAACCCTACGAGCAGTACTTC. It is translated as CASSHLTSGKPYEQYF.

This CDR3 is CASSLGVRAGSYGYTF. The CDR3 bases are TGTGCCAGCAGCTTAGGTGTGAGGGCCGGGAGCTATGGCTACACCTTC. This chain links TRBV7-8 with TRBJ1-2; D not resolved. Looked up from germline, CDR1 is SGHVS and CDR2 is FQNEAQ. The germline V and J ends were trimmed by 1 base and 4 bases, with 16 bases remaining between them. The CDR3 runs 16 residues. Full variable domain (remainder filled in from reference TRBV7-8 and TRBJ1-2): GAGVSQSPRYKVAKRGQDVALRCDPISGHVSLFWYQQALGQGPEFLTYFQNEAQLDKSGLPSDRFFAERPEGSVSTLKIQRTQQEDSAVYLCASSLGVRAGSYGYTFGSGTRLTVV.

The V gene is TRBV6-6, the J gene TRBJ2-7, with TRBD1 matching 7 bases. The CDR3 runs 14 residues. The germline V gene has CDR1 MNHNY and CDR2 SVGAGI (reference sequence). Losses at the gene ends were 6 bases for V and 3 bases for J; bases not matched to a gene: 8. The CDR3 is CASRPGQNVYEQYF. The CDR3 DNA is TGTGCCAGCAGGCCGGGACAGAATGTCTACGAGCAGTACTTC.

This chain connects TRBV7-9 to TRBJ2-5, with D hard to call. The CDR3 is made up of 13 amino acids. The germline V gene has CDR1 SEHNR and CDR2 FQNEAQ (reference sequence). Trimming removed 1 base at V and 1 base at J, with 4 bases between. In DNA, the CDR3 is TGTGCCAGCAGCTTAGGTAGCCAAGAGACCCAGTACTTC. It encodes CASSLGSQETQYF.

The chain uses TRBV19 and TRBJ2-1; 8 nucleotides line up with TRBD2. The germline gives CDR1 LNHDA, CDR2 SQIVND (reference sequence). Trimming took 5 bases from V and 4 from J; bases not matched to a gene: 16. CDR3 size: 18 residues. CDR3 sequence: CASSPPGWLAGAYNEQFF. Here the CDR3 DNA reads TGTGCCAGTAGTCCACCCGGGTGGCTAGCGGGTGCTTACAATGAGCAGTTCTTC. Together with reference TRBV19 and TRBJ2-1, the CDR3 gives the full variable domain: DGGITQSPKYLFRKEGQNVTLSCEQNLNHDAMYWYRQDPGQGLRLIYYSQIVNDFQKGDIAEGYSVSREKKESFPLTVTSAQKNPTAFYLCASSPPGWLAGAYNEQFFGPGTRLTVL.

V usage is TRBV5-4 and J usage is TRBJ1-2, with D perhaps TRBD1 (5 bases). The CDR3 has 14 amino acids. Trimming left V 4 bases short and J 4 bases short, with 14 bases between. In germline, CDR1 is SGHNT, CDR2 YYREEE (reference sequence). The CDR3 DNA follows: TGTGCCAGCAGCCCGGGGGAGATCCGCTATGGCTACACCTTC. Its protein is CASSPGEIRYGYTF.

The rearrangement links TRBV9 to TRBJ2-1; perhaps TRBD2 as D (6 bases). V was clipped by 4 bases and J by 5 bases, with 16 bases between them. This CDR3 has 15 residues. Looked up from germline, CDR1 is SGDLS and CDR2 is YYNGEE. In nucleotides, the CDR3 is TGTGCCAGCAGCATCACAGCCGGGACTCACAATGAGCAGTTCTTC. Its protein is CASSITAGTHNEQFF.